This TCR beta chain was profiled in a study of cytomegalovirus exposure and HLA in healthy donors. Overall study results and limits: A few CMV-associated chains proved CMV antigen-specific in vitro. No immune exposure information besides CMV serostatus was available. Earlier findings revealed that most TCR beta V segments proved productive either about 87% or about 30% of the time.

Primers: 60 Vbeta forward and 13 Jbeta reverse. Some clones are missing from TCRdb's copy, which holds only in-frame ones; the method was immunoSEQ multiplex PCR. Of more than 85,000 clones listed, roughly 75% were seen once; the top ten hold over 12%. In the case of this clone: What it binds is unknown.

Source material: PBMCs. The TCR comes from a male donor in good health and CMV-seropositive.

The CDR3: CASSKTGDQPQHF. The CDR3 nucleotides are TGTGCCAGCAGTAAAACAGGCGACCAGCCCCAGCATTTT. V gene TRBV6-1 combines with J gene TRBJ1-5; D may be TRBD1 (5 bases). Trimming stripped 5 bases from V and 7 bases from J, with 12 bases between. The CDR3 has 13 residues. CDR1 and CDR2 (germline): MNHNS, SASEGT.